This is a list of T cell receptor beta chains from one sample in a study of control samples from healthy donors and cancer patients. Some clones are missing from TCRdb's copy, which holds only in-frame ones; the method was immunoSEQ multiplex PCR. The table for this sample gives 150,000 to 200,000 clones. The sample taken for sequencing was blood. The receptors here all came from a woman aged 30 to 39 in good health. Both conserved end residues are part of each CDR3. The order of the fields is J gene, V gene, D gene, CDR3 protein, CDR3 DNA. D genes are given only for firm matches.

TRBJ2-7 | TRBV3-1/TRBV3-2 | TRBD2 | CASSRALAGEYEQYF | TGTGCCAGCAGCCGAGCACTAGCGGGGGAGTACGAGCAGTACTTC
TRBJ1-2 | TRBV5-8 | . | CASSLGGHLGYGYTF | TGTGCCAGCAGCTTGGGGGGGCATCTTGGCTATGGCTACACCTTC
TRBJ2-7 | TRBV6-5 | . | CASRNSFYEQYF | TGTGCCAGCAGGAACAGCTTCTACGAGCAGTACTTC
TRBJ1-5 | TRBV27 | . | CASSLSLPGQLNQPQHF | TGTGCCAGCAGTTTATCTCTCCCCGGACAGCTCAATCAGCCCCAGCATTTT
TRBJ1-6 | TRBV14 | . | CASSQTDLTGPLSPLHF | TGTGCCAGCAGCCAAACCGACCTGACAGGTCCTTTGTCACCCCTCCACTTT
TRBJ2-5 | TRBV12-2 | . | CASRFKESQYF | TGTGCAAGTCGCTTCAAGGAGTCCCAGTACTTC
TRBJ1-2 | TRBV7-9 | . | CASSPLNWGYTF | TGTGCCAGCAGCCCTTTAAACTGGGGCTACACCTTC
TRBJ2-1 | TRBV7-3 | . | CASSTDGYNEQFF | TGTGCCAGCAGCACGGACGGGTACAATGAGCAGTTCTTC
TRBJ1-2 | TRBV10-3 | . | CAISESTYGYTF | TGTGCCATCAGTGAGTCGACGTATGGCTACACCTTC
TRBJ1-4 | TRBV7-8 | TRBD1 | CASSLSRGRTTNEKLFF | TGTGCCAGCAGCTTAAGCAGGGGGCGAACAACTAATGAAAAACTGTTTTTT
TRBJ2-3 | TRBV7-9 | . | CASSPFGSSTDTQYF | TGTGCCAGCAGCCCATTTGGAAGTAGCACAGATACGCAGTATTTT
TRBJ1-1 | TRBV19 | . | CASSTSTGQMNTEAFF | TGTGCCAGTAGTACCTCGACAGGCCAAATGAACACTGAAGCTTTCTTT
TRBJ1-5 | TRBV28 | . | CASSFSRVPQHF | TGTGCCAGCAGTTTTTCTCGGGTGCCCCAGCATTTT
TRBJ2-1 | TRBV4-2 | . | CASSQAAGASYNEQFF | TGTGCCAGCAGCCAAGCGGCAGGTGCCTCCTACAATGAGCAGTTCTTC
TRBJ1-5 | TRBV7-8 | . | CASSWAERQPQHF | TGTGCCAGCAGCTGGGCCGAACGCCAGCCCCAGCATTTT
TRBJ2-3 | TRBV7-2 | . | CASSSDTTDTQYF | TGTGCCAGCAGCTCCGACACCACAGATACGCAGTATTTT
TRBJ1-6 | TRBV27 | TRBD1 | CASSFGSHRQGASYNSPLHF | TGTGCCAGCAGTTTCGGTTCCCATCGCCAGGGGGCCTCCTATAATTCACCCCTCCACTTT
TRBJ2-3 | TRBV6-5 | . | CASRTPGGAPDTQYF | TGTGCCAGCAGAACGCCAGGGGGGGCCCCCGATACGCAGTATTTT
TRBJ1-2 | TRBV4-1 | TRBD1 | CASSQAKATGFYGYTF | TGCGCCAGCAGCCAGGCAAAAGCGACAGGGTTCTATGGCTACACCTTC
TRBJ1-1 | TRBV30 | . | CAWTWASNTEAFF | TGTGCCTGGACATGGGCATCAAACACTGAAGCTTTCTTT
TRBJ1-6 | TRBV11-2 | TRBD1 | CASTASGTGLSPLHF | TGTGCCAGCACTGCCTCCGGGACAGGGCTTTCACCCCTCCACTTT
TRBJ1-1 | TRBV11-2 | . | CASSPGPFF | TGTGCCAGCAGCCCGGGGCCTTTCTTT
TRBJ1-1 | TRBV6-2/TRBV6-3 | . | CASSYSKGTEAFF | TGTGCCAGCAGTTACTCCAAGGGGACTGAAGCTTTCTTT
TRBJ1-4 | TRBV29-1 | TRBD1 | CSVKIRGPEKLFF | TGCAGCGTAAAGATCAGGGGGCCAGAAAAACTGTTTTTT
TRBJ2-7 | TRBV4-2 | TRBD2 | CASSQGLADEQYF | TGTGCCAGCAGCCAAGGACTAGCAGACGAGCAGTACTTC
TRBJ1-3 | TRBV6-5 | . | CASSYSGGFSGNTIYF | TGTGCCAGCAGTTACTCAGGCGGCTTCTCTGGAAACACCATATATTTT
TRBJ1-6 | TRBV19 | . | CASTISLRAANSPLHF | TGTGCCAGTACTATCTCCTTACGGGCAGCCAATTCACCCCTCCACTTT
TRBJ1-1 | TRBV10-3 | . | CAISEFSVTEAFF | TGTGCCATCAGTGAGTTTAGTGTCACTGAAGCTTTCTTT
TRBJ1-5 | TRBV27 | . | CASSPSSFNQPQHF | TGTGCCAGCAGTCCCTCTAGCTTCAATCAGCCCCAGCATTTT
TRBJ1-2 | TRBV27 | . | CASSLYFGDPYGYTF | TGTGCCAGCAGTTTATATTTTGGGGATCCCTATGGCTACACCTTC
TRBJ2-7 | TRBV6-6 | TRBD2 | CASSYPSGGRSYEQYF | TGTGCCAGCAGTTACCCCAGCGGGGGGCGCTCCTACGAGCAGTACTTC
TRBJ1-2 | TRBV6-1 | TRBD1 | CASSEAGDSIKSNYGYTF | TGTGCCAGCAGTGAAGCTGGGGACAGTATAAAATCTAACTATGGCTACACCTTC
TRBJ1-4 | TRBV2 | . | CASSLGGTRGEKLFF | TGTGCCAGCAGCCTGGGAGGGACGCGGGGTGAAAAACTGTTTTTT
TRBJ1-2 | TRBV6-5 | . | CASRPPGLGGYTF | TGTGCCAGCAGGCCCCCGGGGCTTGGGGGCTACACCTTC
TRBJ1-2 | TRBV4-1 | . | CASSQDRSWVSEGYTF | TGCGCCAGCAGCCAAGATCGCAGTTGGGTTTCAGAGGGCTACACCTTC
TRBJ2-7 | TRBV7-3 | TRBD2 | CASSPSGNYEQYF | TGTGCCAGCAGCCCCAGCGGGAACTACGAGCAGTACTTC
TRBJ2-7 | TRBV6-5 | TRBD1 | CASSYYGRGRNEQYF | TGTGCCAGCAGTTACTATGGCAGGGGGCGAAACGAGCAGTACTTC
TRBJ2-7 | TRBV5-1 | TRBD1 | CASSSPPGQSREQYF | TGCGCCAGCAGCTCCCCCCCGGGACAGTCGCGCGAGCAGTACTTC
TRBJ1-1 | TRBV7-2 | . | CASSFFRANTEAFF | TGTGCCAGCAGCTTCTTCAGGGCGAACACTGAAGCTTTCTTT
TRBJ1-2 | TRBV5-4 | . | CASSLDSYGYTF | TGTGCCAGCAGCTTGGACAGCTATGGCTACACCTTC